This T cell receptor (beta chain) is drawn from a study of blood T cell repertoires in COVID-19. Background on the study: Sites in the United States, Italy and Spain provided acute and convalescent COVID-19 samples. Sources were T cells, B-cell-depleted T cells, or PBMCs; the material itself was cDNA or gDNA.

Germline-derived CDR1 and CDR2 are SGHTA and FQGNSA. The CDR3 has 13 residues. Trimming stripped 7 bases from V and 1 base from J, with 10 bases between. Seattle's enrolled individuals joined amid active infection and were then monitored longitudinally. Per the original methods: For nucleated cells, counts were estimated from reference gene primer amplification. Assay used: immunoSEQ multiplex PCR; TCRdb lists only in-frame clones, some missing. The V and J calls and clone size are taken from that table; D and trimming were inferred from the DNA. The sample has a few hundred thousand clones, about 89% seen once.

The chain is built from TRBV7-2 and TRBJ1-1; D is unclear. The sequenced sample was peripheral blood. The TCR was taken from a woman in her twenties or thirties with COVID-19, enrolled during active disease. CDR3 amino acids: CASTLTPNTEAFF. CDR3 in DNA: TGTGCCAGCACTCTAACGCCGAACACTGAAGCTTTCTTT. Together with reference TRBV7-2 and TRBJ1-1, the CDR3 gives the full variable domain: GAGVSQSPSNKVTEKGKDVELRCDPISGHTALYWYRQSLGQGLEFLIYFQGNSAPDKSGLPSDRFSAERTGGSVSTLTIQRTQQEDSAVYLCASTLTPNTEAFFGQGTRLTVV.